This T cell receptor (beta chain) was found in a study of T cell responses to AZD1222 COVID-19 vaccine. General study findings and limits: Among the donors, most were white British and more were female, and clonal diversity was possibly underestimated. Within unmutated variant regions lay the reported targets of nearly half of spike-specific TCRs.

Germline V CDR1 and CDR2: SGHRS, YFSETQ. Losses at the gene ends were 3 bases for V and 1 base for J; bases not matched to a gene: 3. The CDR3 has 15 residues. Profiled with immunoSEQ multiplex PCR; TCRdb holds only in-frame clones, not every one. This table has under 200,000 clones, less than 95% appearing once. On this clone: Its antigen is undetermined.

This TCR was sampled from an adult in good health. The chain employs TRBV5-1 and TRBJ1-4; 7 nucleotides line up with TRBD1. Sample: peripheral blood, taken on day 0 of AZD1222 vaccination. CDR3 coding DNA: TGCGCCAGCAGCTCACAGGGGATAACTAATGAAAAACTGTTTTTT. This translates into CASSSQGITNEKLFF.